The clone carrying this T cell receptor beta chain was found a few times. Its antigen is undetermined. This sample was included in a study of T cell responses to AZD1222 COVID-19 vaccine. Germline CDR1 SGHNT, CDR2 YYREEE (reference sequence). This CDR3 comprises 14 residues. V trimming: 4 bases; J trimming: 2 bases; junction bases outside the gene matches: 2. Study-wide results and limits: Recipients of two AZD1222 doses showed rising Spike-specific TCR breadth and depth. Vaccine-associated CD4 TCRs spanned spike, dominant at 160-218 and 743-854. Among the donors, most were white British and more were female, and clonal diversity was possibly underestimated. None of the repertoires were sampled until the peak T cell response had passed.

The assay was immunoSEQ multiplex PCR, and TCRdb's table has in-frame clones only and misses some. The sample includes fewer than 200,000 clones, approximately 88% seen only once; the top ten take 0.95% to 1.1%. This receptor was identified in an adult who received the AZD1222 COVID-19 vaccine. The chain recombines TRBV5-4 with TRBJ1-3; 8 bases fit TRBD1. Here the sequenced sample was peripheral blood, taken 28 days after the second AZD1222 dose. The CDR3 DNA reads as TGTGCCAGCAGCCCGACAGGGGCTGGAAACACCATATATTTT. Residues: CASSPTGAGNTIYF.